The T cell receptor (beta chain) described here comes from a study of beta chain features in type 1 diabetes. Study at large: Healthy donors and patients showed comparable age, gender and cell yields.

V lost 2 bases, J lost 3 bases, and 13 bases lay in between. This CDR3 has 15 residues. Germline V gives CDR1 SNHLY, CDR2 FYNNEI. This clone turned up a few times. Its specificity is not known. All of the isolated RNA was reverse transcribed, so expressed TCRB transcripts were sequenced. Using immunoSEQ multiplex PCR, the repertoire was profiled, and TCRdb retains in-frame clones only, with some absent. The sample shows some 190,000 clones, around 7.9% of them seen only once. Study-level points and caveats: Short templates might get an advantage during PCR, and this would be equal in patients and controls. Type 1 diabetes patients had TCRB CDR3s that were shorter (moderately but significantly so) in all four CD4+ subsets. Any role of HLA type in TCRB rearrangement remained unresolved here.

The J gene is TRBJ1-1, the V gene TRBV2; perhaps TRBD1 as D (5 bases). The receptor comes from a man younger than 30 with type 1 diabetes. Material for sequencing was central memory CD4+ T cells from blood. CDR3 DNA: TGTGCCAGCAGTGAAATCGGGGGAGGCGACACTGAAGCTTTCTTT. Translation gives CASSEIGGGDTEAFF.